The next 17 T cell receptor beta chains were all read from a single sample in a study of T cells in Graves' hyperthyroidism and ophthalmopathy. Using RNA transcripts as the source, TCR beta CDR3 regions were amplified. The HTBI primer set drove a first-round RT-PCR of the TCR CDR3. MiXCR, run by TCRdb on the multiplex PCR reads, gives a single entry per CDR3 protein. The sample includes 300,000 to 450,000 distinct CDR3 sequences, about 15% of them seen just once. Specimen: blood. The receptors here all came from a woman aged 18-29 years with Graves' hyperthyroidism that later progressed to Graves' ophthalmopathy.

This clonotype appeared once. V is TRBV19 and J is TRBJ1-5; no clear D. V was pared by 3 bases and J by 6 bases, with 18 bases between. This CDR3 contains 16 residues. CDR1 LNHDA and CDR2 SQIVND come from the germline V gene (reference sequence). CDR3 protein: CASSILGGERGQPQHF. CDR3 nucleotide sequence: TGTGCCAGTAGTATTTTGGGCGGGGAACGGGGTCAGCCCCAGCATTTT.

Only a few counts were recorded for this clonotype. V usage is TRBV5-6 and J usage is TRBJ2-2; possibly TRBD1 for D (6 bases). With 4 bases removed from V and 3 bases from J, the gap between germline ends came to 13 bases. The CDR3 is made up of 15 amino acids. Germline CDR1 SGHDT, CDR2 YYEEEE. The CDR3: CASSRTNRDTGELFF. The CDR3 bases are TGTGCCAGCAGCCGAACAAACAGGGACACCGGGGAGCTGTTTTTT.

The chain has TRBV28 and TRBJ2-4; no firm D call. The CDR3 totals 15 residues. V was cut by 5 bases and J by 2 bases, with 13 bases left in between. Germline CDR1 reads MDHEN; CDR2 reads SYDVKM. The CDR3 sequence is CASSADIETKNIQYF. The CDR3 nucleotides read TGTGCCAGCAGTGCCGACATAGAAACCAAAAACATTCAGTACTTC.

This clonotype appeared a few times. The V and J genes are TRBV7-6 and TRBJ2-7; 10 positions agree with TRBD1. Losses at the gene ends were 5 bases for V and 2 bases for J; bases not matched to a gene: 3. The germline CDR1 and CDR2 sequences are SGHVS and FNYEAQ. This CDR3 has 14 residues. CDR3 sequence: CASSKTGGTYEQYF. The CDR3 nucleotides are TGTGCCAGCAGCAAGACAGGGGGCACCTACGAGCAGTACTTC.

This clonotype has more than one count but fewer than ten. The chain links TRBV29-1 to TRBJ2-1; 8 bases are a match to TRBD2. There are 15 residues in the CDR3. After removal of 2 bases from V and 3 bases from J, the junction contained 6 bases not matched to a gene. The germline CDR1 and CDR2 sequences are SQVTM and ANQGSEA. CDR3 protein: CSVEPPTSVYNEQFF. CDR3 nucleotide sequence: TGCAGCGTTGAACCCCCGACTAGCGTCTACAATGAGCAGTTCTTC.

The table lists this clonotype with many counts. The chain has TRBV28 and TRBJ1-1, with 7 bases lining up with TRBD1. The trim removed 1 base at V and 2 bases at J, leaving 4 bases unmatched. Germline V gives CDR1 MDHEN, CDR2 SYDVKM. The CDR3 contains 15 residues. In DNA form, the CDR3 reads TGTGCCAGCAGTTTATATGGGACAGCCAACACTGAAGCTTTCTTT. It yields the protein CASSLYGTANTEAFF.

This sequence joins TRBV14 and TRBJ1-6, with D possibly being TRBD1 (6 bases). CDR1 and CDR2 from the germline V gene are SGHDN and FVKESK. The CDR3 loop spans 14 amino acids. The ends were cut back, 3 bases at V and 13 bases at J, with 16 bases in the middle. The CDR3 is CASSQGHPRRPLHF. DNA of the CDR3: TGTGCCAGCAGCCAGGGACACCCAAGGAGGCCCCTCCACTTT.

This clonotype was seen repeatedly, ten times or more. The chain is built from TRBV20-1 and TRBJ1-1, with 9 bases fitting TRBD1. The CDR3 sequence is 13 residues long. V was pared by 4 bases and J by 3 bases, with 3 bases of the junction left unmatched. Germline CDR1 DFQATT, CDR2 SNEGSKA (reference sequence). The CDR3 sequence is CSATWDRDTEAFF. The CDR3 nucleotides read TGCAGTGCTACGTGGGACAGGGACACTGAAGCTTTCTTT.

This clonotype was seen more than once but under ten times. The chain uses TRBV7-9 and TRBJ2-5; D unclear. Trimming shortened V by 3 bases and J by 0 bases, and 8 bases separated the two germline ends. The CDR3 has 14 amino acids. Germline V lookup: CDR1 SEHNR, CDR2 FQNEAQ (reference sequence). DNA of the CDR3: TGTGCCAGCAGCTTGCGGAGCTACCAAGAGACCCAGTACTTC. This translates into CASSLRSYQETQYF.

This clonotype was recorded at least ten times. V and J are TRBV7-9 and TRBJ1-5; 11 bases are a match to TRBD1. The V segment lost 4 bases and the J segment 2 bases; nucleotides outside the gene matches: 7. The CDR3 is 17 amino acids. CDR1 is SEHNR, CDR2 FQNEAQ, per germline (reference sequence). The CDR3 coding sequence is TGTGCCAGCAGCTCGGGACAGGGGGAATGGGGCAATCAGCCCCAGCATTTT. Its translation is CASSSGQGEWGNQPQHF.

This clonotype was detected ten times or more. The chain recombines TRBV18 with TRBJ2-7; possibly TRBD1 for D (5 bases). This CDR3 region has 13 residues. Between the trimmed V and J ends, which lost 2 bases and 2 bases, there was a span of 7 bases. CDR1 is KGHSH and CDR2 is LQKENI in the germline V gene. CDR3: CASSPRQTYEQYF. The CDR3 coding sequence is TGTGCCAGCTCACCAAGACAGACCTACGAGCAGTACTTC.

The CDR3 region has the DNA TGTGCCAGCAGCCTACAGGGGCCGAACACCGGGGAGCTGTTTTTT. Amino acids: CASSLQGPNTGELFF. The genes are TRBV28 and TRBJ2-2, with 7 bases identical to TRBD1. This CDR3 region has 15 residues. V dropped 6 bases and J dropped 0; count of bases not matched to a gene: 4. CDR1 and CDR2 (germline): MDHEN, SYDVKM.

This clonotype was observed many times. The rearrangement joins TRBV18 to TRBJ1-1; D unresolved. Germline CDR1 KGHSH, CDR2 LQKENI. CDR3 length equals 13 residues. V gave up 3 bases and J gave up 1 base, with 6 bases separating them. The CDR3 loop is CASSPAENTEAFF. The CDR3 nucleotides read TGTGCCAGCTCACCCGCAGAGAACACTGAAGCTTTCTTT.

This clonotype was seen more than once but under ten times. The V gene is TRBV4-1, the J gene TRBJ1-4; D unclear. The V gene's germline CDR1 is MGHRA and CDR2 YSYEKL. The V end was cut by 1 base, the J end by 0 bases, with 12 bases between. The CDR3 covers 17 residues. CDR3: CASSQAPPQATNEKLFF. Written as DNA, the CDR3 is TGCGCCAGCAGCCAAGCCCCTCCCCAAGCAACTAATGAAAAACTGTTTTTT.

The chain recombines TRBV2 with TRBJ2-7, with D possibly matching TRBD2 (5 bases). CDR1 and CDR2 (germline): SNHLY, FYNNEI. CDR3 length equals 13 residues. Trimming shortened V by 8 bases and J by 4 bases, and 15 bases separated the two germline ends. The chain's CDR3 is CASFWGESYEQYF. CDR3 in DNA: TGTGCCAGCTTCTGGGGAGAGTCGTACGAGCAGTACTTC.

This clonotype was seen more than once but under ten times. The chain uses TRBV12-3 or TRBV12-4 and TRBJ2-7; D is unclear. Trimming removed 4 bases from V and 3 bases from J, with 7 bases in between. This CDR3 spans 12 amino acids. The CDR3 nucleotides read TGTGCCAGCAGTTCCATATACTACGAGCAGTACTTC. This encodes CASSSIYYEQYF.

This clonotype was observed a handful of times. The chain has TRBV12-3 or TRBV12-4 and TRBJ2-2; perhaps D is TRBD1 or TRBD2 (5 bases each). The CDR3 covers 15 residues. V shed 3 bases and J shed 3 bases, with 11 bases lying between them. CDR3 nucleotide sequence: TGTGCCAGCAGTTTTCAGGGAGTCGACACCGGGGAGCTGTTTTTT. This encodes CASSFQGVDTGELFF.